The rows below give T cell receptor beta chains drawn from one sample of a study of post-analysis software for immune sequencing data. TCRdb re-called the PCR reads through MiXCR, storing one row per CDR3 protein. Among 600,000 to 750,000 distinct CDR3 sequences listed, more than 50% were seen once. The specimen was blood. These receptors were collected from a girl aged 2 to 10 with multiple sclerosis. Both conserved end residues are part of each CDR3. Each record gives: V gene, clone size, J gene, D gene, CDR3 DNA, CDR3 protein. A D gene is named only where the DNA matches it firmly. Not every row has a clone size; where given, it reads once, few, many or a size class.

>TRBV29-1|NA|TRBJ2-1|NA
TGCAGCGTTGAAGATACGAATGAGCAGTTCTTC
CSVEDTNEQFF
>TRBV25-1|NA|TRBJ2-7|TRBD1
TGTGCCAGCAGTGGATGGACAGGGTTCCACGAGCAGTACTTC
CASSGWTGFHEQYF
>TRBV7-6|NA|TRBJ1-1|TRBD1
TGTGCCAGCAGCTTAGCGGGCGGGGGACAGTTGAACACTGAAGCTTTCTTT
CASSLAGGGQLNTEAFF
>TRBV6-6|NA|TRBJ2-5|NA
TGTGCCAGCAGACTCAGGGGAGGGGAGACCCAGTACTTC
CASRLRGGETQYF
>TRBV11-2|NA|TRBJ2-5|NA
TGTGCCAGCAGCTTAGTTGCTGACGGAGAGACCCAGTACTTC
CASSLVADGETQYF
>TRBV2|NA|TRBJ2-7|NA
TGTGCCAGCAGAGGACTGGAGTACGAGCAGTACTTC
CASRGLEYEQYF
>TRBV3-1|NA|TRBJ2-5|NA
TGTGCCAGCAGCCAAGATAGCAACAGCGGGACCCAGTACTTC
CASSQDSNSGTQYF
>TRBV11-2|NA|TRBJ2-1|TRBD2
TGTGCCAGCAGCTTAGACCCTAGCGGTGATTACAATGAGCAGTTCTTC
CASSLDPSGDYNEQFF
>TRBV12-3/TRBV12-4|NA|TRBJ2-7|NA
TGTGCCAGCAGTCATAACGGGGAAGCGTACAATGAGCAGTACTTC
CASSHNGEAYNEQYF
>TRBV5-1|NA|TRBJ2-3|NA
TGCGCCAGCAGATCAACAGGGAGCTTCACAGATACGCAGTATTTT
CASRSTGSFTDTQYF
>TRBV29-1|few|TRBJ2-3|NA
TGCAGCGCTTCGGGGGTGGGCACAGATACGCAGTATTTT
CSASGVGTDTQYF
>TRBV20-1|NA|TRBJ1-5|NA
TGCAGTGCTAGAGATCAGGGGAGGGCGTGGAGCAATCAGCCCCAGCATTTT
CSARDQGRAWSNQPQHF
>TRBV20-1|few|TRBJ2-4|NA
TGCAGTGCTAGATCACGGGTCCTAAAAAACATTCAGTACTTC
CSARSRVLKNIQYF
>TRBV3-1|once|TRBJ2-5|TRBD1
TGTGCCAGCAGACAGTGGACAGGGACGGAGGAGACCCAGTACTTC
CASRQWTGTEETQYF
>TRBV28|few|TRBJ2-5|NA
TGTGCCAGCAGCCCCGACCTCAGCGGGGAGACCCAGTACTTC
CASSPDLSGETQYF
>TRBV20-1|few|TRBJ2-7|TRBD1
TGCAGTGCTTTCACAGGGGTCGAGTTGTACGAGCAGTACTTC
CSAFTGVELYEQYF
>TRBV29-1|NA|TRBJ2-7|NA
TGCAGCGTTGAGGCCTCGGAGGGGGACTCCTACGAGCAGTACTTC
CSVEASEGDSYEQYF
>TRBV6-5|few|TRBJ2-1|TRBD2
TGTGCCAGCAGTTACCGCAGGCGACTAGCGGGGGGCCGGGGGAATGAGCAGTTCTTC
CASSYRRRLAGGRGNEQFF
>TRBV7-2|NA|TRBJ1-6|TRBD1
TGTGCCAGCAGCTTAGGACAGGGGCAGAATTCACCCCTCCACTTT
CASSLGQGQNSPLHF
>TRBV20-1|few|TRBJ2-3|NA
TGCAGTGCTAGAGAGGGGGGAGGTGATACGCAGTATTTT
CSAREGGGDTQYF
>TRBV7-2|NA|TRBJ2-1|NA
TGTGCCAACAACCTCCGGTCCGATGAGCAGTTCTTC
CANNLRSDEQFF
>TRBV20-1|NA|TRBJ2-1|NA
TGCAGTGCTAGAGATATCAGGGACAATGAGCAGTTCTTC
CSARDIRDNEQFF
>TRBV27|few|TRBJ1-1|NA
TGTGCCAGCCATTTAGGGGGGCGTGACACTGAAGCTTTCTTT
CASHLGGRDTEAFF
>TRBV12-3/TRBV12-4|NA|TRBJ2-3|TRBD2
TGTGCCAGCAGTCTAGGACTAGCGGGAGACATCACAGATACGCAGTATTTT
CASSLGLAGDITDTQYF